The entry that follows covers one TCR beta chain sequence. The data are from a study of memory CD4+ T cells and cytomegalovirus serostatus. The sort gate was single viable CD3+CD4+CD8-CD45RO+ cells for memory CD4+ T cells. Profiled with immunoSEQ multiplex PCR; TCRdb holds only in-frame clones, not every one. This repertoire shows 70,000 to 95,000 clones, more than 70% found once; its top ten account for nearly 0.8%. The CDR3 has 16 residues. Germline V gives CDR1 SGHRS, CDR2 YFSETQ. The germline V and J ends were trimmed by 1 base and 1 base, with 15 bases remaining between them. The receptor was derived from an adult in good health and CMV-seronegative. This chain uses TRBV5-1 with TRBJ2-7; D not resolved. The sequenced sample consisted of memory CD4+ T cells from blood. CDR3 amino acids: CASSLSPNPSSYEQYF. CDR3 DNA sequence: TGCGCCAGCAGCTTGTCTCCAAACCCCTCTTCCTACGAGCAGTACTTC.